These T cell receptor beta chains were read from a single sample in a study of early T cells in non-severe SARS-CoV-2 infection. TCRdb processed the 5' RACE reads anew with MiXCR; each CDR3 protein has one entry. The table has 90,000 to 120,000 distinct CDR3 sequences, 11% seen once. The sample was whole blood. These receptors were obtained from an adult who was a healthcare worker with PCR-confirmed SARS-CoV-2 infection or an uninfected control (not recorded which). Each CDR3 is given without its conserved first and last residue. D genes are given only for firm matches. Not all rows give a size; the values are once, few, many and, for expanded clones, a class.

>many|TRBJ2-1|TRBV7-8|-
ASSQRVPVDSYNEQF
>many|TRBJ1-1|TRBV12-3/TRBV12-4|-
ASSLNRNTEAF
>many|TRBJ2-7|TRBV28|-
AIRDLDQGQY
>many|TRBJ2-1|TRBV10-3|TRBD2
AISESTSGHNEQF
>few|TRBJ2-7|TRBV14|TRBD1
ASSPWDRTNSYEQY
>-|TRBJ2-1|TRBV28|TRBD2
ASSLFSGRDYNEQF
>-|TRBJ2-1|TRBV12-5|TRBD2
ASGLNAGGTYNEQF
>many|TRBJ2-7|TRBV20-1|-
SARQSEVEQY
>few|TRBJ1-2|TRBV3-1|TRBD1
ASSQQGVGYGYT
>-|TRBJ1-5|TRBV20-1|-
SARDGNQPQH
>-|TRBJ1-1|TRBV4-2|-
ATGGTAPLGTEAF
>-|TRBJ2-1|TRBV7-8|TRBD1
ASSDYRGSSYNEQF
>-|TRBJ2-1|TRBV5-5|-
ASTSHNEQF
>many|TRBJ1-5|TRBV6-6|-
ASSRNSNQPQH